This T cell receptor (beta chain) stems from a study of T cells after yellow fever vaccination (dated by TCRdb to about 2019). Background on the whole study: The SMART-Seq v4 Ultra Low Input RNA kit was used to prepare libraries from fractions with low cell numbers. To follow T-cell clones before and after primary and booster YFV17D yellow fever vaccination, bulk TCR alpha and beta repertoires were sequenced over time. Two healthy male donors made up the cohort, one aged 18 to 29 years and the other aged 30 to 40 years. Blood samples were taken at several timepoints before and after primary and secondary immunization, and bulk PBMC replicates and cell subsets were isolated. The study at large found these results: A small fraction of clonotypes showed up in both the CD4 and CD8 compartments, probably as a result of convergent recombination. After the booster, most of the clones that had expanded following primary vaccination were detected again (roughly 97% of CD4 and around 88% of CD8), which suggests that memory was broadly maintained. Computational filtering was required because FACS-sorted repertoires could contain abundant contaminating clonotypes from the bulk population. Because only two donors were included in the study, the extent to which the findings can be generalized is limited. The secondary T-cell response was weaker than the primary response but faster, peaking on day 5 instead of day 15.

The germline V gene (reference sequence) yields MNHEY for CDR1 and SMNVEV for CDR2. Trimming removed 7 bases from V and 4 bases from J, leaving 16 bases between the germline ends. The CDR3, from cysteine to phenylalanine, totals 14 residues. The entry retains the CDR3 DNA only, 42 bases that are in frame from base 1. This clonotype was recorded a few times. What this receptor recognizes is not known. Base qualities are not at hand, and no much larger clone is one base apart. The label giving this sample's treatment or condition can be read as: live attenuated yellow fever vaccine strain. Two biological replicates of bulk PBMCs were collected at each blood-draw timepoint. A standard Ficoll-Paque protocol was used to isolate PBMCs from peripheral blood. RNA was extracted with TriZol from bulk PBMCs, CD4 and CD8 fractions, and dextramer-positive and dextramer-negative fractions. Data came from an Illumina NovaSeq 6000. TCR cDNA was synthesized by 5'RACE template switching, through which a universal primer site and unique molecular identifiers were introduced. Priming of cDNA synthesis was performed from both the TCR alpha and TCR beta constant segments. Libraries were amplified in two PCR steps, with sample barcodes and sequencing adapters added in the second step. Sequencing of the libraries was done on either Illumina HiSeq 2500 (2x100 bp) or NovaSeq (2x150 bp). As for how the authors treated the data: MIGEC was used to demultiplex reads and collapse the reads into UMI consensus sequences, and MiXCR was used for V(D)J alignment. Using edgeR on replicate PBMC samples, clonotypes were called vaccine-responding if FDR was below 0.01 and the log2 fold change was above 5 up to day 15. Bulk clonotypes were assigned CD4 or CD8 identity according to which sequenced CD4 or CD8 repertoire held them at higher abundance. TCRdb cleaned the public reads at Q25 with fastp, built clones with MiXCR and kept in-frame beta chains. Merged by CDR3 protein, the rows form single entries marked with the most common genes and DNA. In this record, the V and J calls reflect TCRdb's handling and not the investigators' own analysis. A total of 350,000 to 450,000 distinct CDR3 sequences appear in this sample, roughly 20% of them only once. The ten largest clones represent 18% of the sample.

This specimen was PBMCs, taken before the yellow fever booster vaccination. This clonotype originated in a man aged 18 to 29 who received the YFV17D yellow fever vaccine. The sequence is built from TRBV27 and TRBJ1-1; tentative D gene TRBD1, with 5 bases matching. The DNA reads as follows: TGTGCCAGCATCAAAAACCCTGGGGGCACTGAAGCTTTCTTT. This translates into CASIKNPGGTEAFF.